This TCR beta chain came from a study of T cells in Graves' hyperthyroidism and ophthalmopathy. The wider study: Peripheral blood was taken when the disease was first diagnosed, before any treatment began.

The CDR3 runs 18 residues. The V end was cut by 2 bases, the J end by 3 bases, with 20 bases between. Germline V gene data show CDR1 as MNHNS and CDR2 as SASEGT. Patients were aged 18 to 65, had disease duration under 2 months, and had newly diagnosed hyperthyroidism. Patients were excluded for uncontrolled infection, other autoimmune disease, pregnancy or lactation. PBMCs were obtained from 10 ml fresh peripheral blood. The TCR beta CDR3 regions underwent amplification using RNA transcripts as the source. During a first-round RT-PCR of the TCR CDR3, the HTBI primer set was used. Each CDR3 protein gets one entry after TCRdb re-called the multiplex PCR reads with MiXCR. The sample holds about 350,000 distinct CDR3 sequences; approximately 15% are singletons and the top ten take around 23%.

The TCR originated in a woman aged 25-40 years with Graves' hyperthyroidism. The chain carries TRBV6-1 and TRBJ1-5; weak D call: TRBD1 (6 bases). The sequencing sample was made of blood. The CDR3 spells CASSESWWQGQYNQPQHF. The CDR3 DNA follows: TGTGCCAGCAGTGAATCGTGGTGGCAGGGGCAGTACAATCAGCCCCAGCATTTT.